These 22 T cell receptor beta chains share one sample of origin, sequenced in a study of shared clonotypes between healthy human individuals. Generated by immunoSEQ multiplex PCR, the TCRdb table keeps only in-frame clones and is missing some. The data hold more than 2,000,000 clones, with roughly 93% observed a single time. The source material was naive CD4+ T cells from PBMCs. Subset of the sample: CD45RA+ positively selected. Source of these receptors: a man aged 18-30 years in good health. Some clones in this sample may be carry-over from other donors' samples.

V is TRBV2 and J is TRBJ2-3; D remains unclear. Germline assignment: CDR1 SNHLY and CDR2 FYNNEI. The CDR3 is made up of 12 amino acids. V was pared by 10 bases and J by 0 bases, with 8 bases between. The CDR3 loop is CATGSSTDTQYF. CDR3 nucleotides: TGTGCCACCGGATCTAGCACAGATACGCAGTATTTT.

The chain recombines TRBV6-6 with TRBJ1-1; the D gene is possibly TRBD1 (5 bases). Germline CDR1 MNHNY, CDR2 SVGAGI (reference sequence). The germline V and J ends were trimmed by 4 bases and 0 bases, with 9 bases remaining between them. The CDR3 runs to 14 residues. The CDR3 bases are TGTGCCAGCAGTTTTCAGGGTCTGAACACTGAAGCTTTCTTT. As protein: CASSFQGLNTEAFF.

This rearrangement joins TRBV4-1 to TRBJ2-5; D may correspond to TRBD1 or TRBD2 (5 bases each). Germline V gene sequence: CDR1 MGHRA, CDR2 YSYEKL. The ends were cut back, 1 base at V and 4 bases at J, with 16 bases in the middle. The CDR3 loop spans 16 amino acids. In DNA form, the CDR3 reads TGCGCCAGCAGCCAAGTCGGGGCAGCCATCCCAGAGACCCAGTACTTC. Translating gives CASSQVGAAIPETQYF.

With regard to this clone: Other DNA sequences within the sample encode an identical CDR3. The V and J genes are TRBV18 and TRBJ1-2; 9 bases match TRBD1. Losses at the gene ends were 2 bases for V and 6 bases for J; bases not matched to a gene: 4. The CDR3 is made up of 14 amino acids. Looked up from germline, CDR1 is KGHSH and CDR2 is LQKENI. As DNA, the CDR3 is TGTGCCAGCTCACCAGGACAGGGGAGAGATGGCTACACCTTC. Translating it yields CASSPGQGRDGYTF. Variable domain in full (rest from reference TRBV18 and TRBJ1-2): NAGVMQNPRHLVRRRGQEARLRCSPMKGHSHVYWYRQLPEEGLKFMVYLQKENIIDESGMPKERFSAEFPKEGPSILRIQQVVRGDSAAYFCASSPGQGRDGYTFGSGTRLTVV.

The genes are TRBV19 and TRBJ1-2; D unclear. Per the germline V gene, CDR1 is LNHDA and CDR2 is SQIVND (reference sequence). The CDR3 has 13 residues. Trimming took 4 bases from V and 2 from J, leaving 8 bases between them. CDR3 coding DNA: TGTGCCAGTAGTACCTGGCAGAACTATGGCTACACCTTC. This gives the protein CASSTWQNYGYTF.

The CDR3 DNA follows: TGTGCCAGCAGTGCCGAGACAGTGGCCTCCTACGAGCAGTACTTC. Protein: CASSAETVASYEQYF. The gene calls are TRBV6-1 and TRBJ2-7; D may be TRBD1 (5 bases). V dropped 4 bases and J dropped 0 bases, with 13 bases sitting between them. The CDR3 spans 15 residues. The V gene's germline CDR1 is MNHNS and CDR2 SASEGT.

V and J are TRBV4-2 and TRBJ2-5, with a tentative D call TRBD2 (5 bases). This CDR3 spans 13 amino acids. V lost 5 bases and J 5 bases, leaving 12 bases between the germline ends. Germline V CDR1 and CDR2: LGHNA, YNFKEQ. The CDR3 DNA sequence: TGTGCCAGCAGCATCGGCCGCGGGGAGACCCAGTACTTC. This encodes CASSIGRGETQYF.

This chain joins TRBV28 and TRBJ1-1; TRBD1 matches at 8 bases. The CDR3 has 14 residues. Germline CDR1 MDHEN, CDR2 SYDVKM. With 5 bases clipped from V and 6 bases from J, the junction kept 8 bases outside the gene matches. The CDR3 sequence: CASSAPLGQAEAFF. CDR3 nucleotides: TGTGCCAGCAGTGCCCCGTTGGGACAGGCTGAAGCTTTCTTT.

This clone appeared a few times. CDR3 sequence: CASSLGQLQETQYF. The DNA for the CDR3 is TGTGCCAGCAGCTTGGGGCAGCTCCAAGAGACCCAGTACTTC. V and J are TRBV5-4 and TRBJ2-5; no clear D gene. The CDR3 has 14 residues. Germline-derived CDR1 and CDR2 are SGHNT and YYREEE (reference sequence). V lost 0 bases and J lost 1, with 7 bases in between.

V is TRBV9 and J is TRBJ1-1; D not certain. The CDR3 is 14 residues long. V was trimmed by 0 bases and J by 1 base, leaving 7 bases between them. Germline CDR1 reads SGDLS; CDR2 reads YYNGEE. The CDR3 coding sequence is TGTGCCAGCAGCGTAGTGGTCTCGAACACTGAAGCTTTCTTT. It yields the protein CASSVVVSNTEAFF.

Worth noting for this clone: Other DNA sequences from this sample encode an identical CDR3 as well. The genes are TRBV5-1 and TRBJ1-4; 10 bases line up with TRBD1. The trim removed 0 bases at V and 8 bases at J, leaving 4 bases unmatched. Germline values: CDR1 SGHRS, CDR2 YFSETQ. This CDR3 is built from 15 residues. CDR3 sequence reads: CASSLAPTGGEKLFF. The CDR3 coding sequence is TGCGCCAGCAGCTTGGCCCCGACAGGGGGCGAAAAACTGTTTTTT.

J is TRBJ1-1 and V is TRBV4-2; possibly TRBD1 for D (6 bases). V lost 0 bases, J lost 8 bases, and 7 bases lay in between. The CDR3 is made up of 12 amino acids. CDR1 LGHNA and CDR2 YNFKEQ come from the germline V gene. CDR3 sequence: CASSQDGGEAFF. CDR3 DNA sequence: TGTGCCAGCAGCCAAGATGGGGGCGAAGCTTTCTTT.

This rearrangement joins TRBV6-5 to TRBJ1-1, with 9 positions matching TRBD1. Germline trimming cut 3 bases from V and 3 bases from J; bases unmatched to any gene: 5. This CDR3 is built from 15 residues. Germline V gene lookup returns CDR1 MNHEY and CDR2 SVGAGI. The CDR3 DNA is TGTGCCAGCAGTTATGCGGGGACAGGGTACACTGAAGCTTTCTTT. Translating it yields CASSYAGTGYTEAFF.

For this clone: Other DNA sequences in this specimen translate into the identical CDR3. V is TRBV7-9 and J is TRBJ1-4; possible D gene TRBD1, 5 bases. The CDR3 loop spans 14 amino acids. The V gene's germline CDR1 is SEHNR and CDR2 FQNEAQ (reference sequence). The V end was cut by 1 base, the J end by 4 bases, with 7 bases between. CDR3 in amino acids: CASSLGDSNEKLFF. DNA for the CDR3: TGTGCCAGCAGCTTAGGAGACAGTAATGAAAAACTGTTTTTT.

The chain is built from TRBV29-1 and TRBJ2-4, with a possible D match to TRBD1 (6 bases). This CDR3 spans 14 amino acids. Germline loops: CDR1 SQVTM, CDR2 ANQGSEA. Between the trimmed V and J ends, which lost 7 bases and 0 bases, there was a span of 13 bases. In DNA form, the CDR3 reads TGCAGCGCCCAGGGGCGTCTAGCCAAAAACATTCAGTACTTC. Translated: CSAQGRLAKNIQYF.

Concerning this clone: The same CDR3 is also encoded by other DNA sequences in this sample. The V gene is TRBV11-2, the J gene TRBJ1-1, with D possibly TRBD1 on 6 matching bases. V was shortened by 3 bases and J by 5 bases, with 13 bases between the two germline ends. The CDR3 length is 14 residues. Germline V gene sequence: CDR1 SGHAT, CDR2 FQNNGV. CDR3 sequence: CASSFGGANTEAFF. As DNA, the CDR3 is TGTGCCAGCAGCTTTGGGGGGGCGAATACTGAAGCTTTCTTT.

The chain joins TRBV7-2 to TRBJ2-7; 9 nucleotides match TRBD1. Trimming took 5 bases from V and 2 from J; bases not matched to a gene: 4. The V gene's germline CDR1 is SGHTA and CDR2 FQGNSA. The CDR3 totals 14 residues. Here the CDR3 DNA reads TGTGCCAGCAGCCGAGGACAGGGGCCCTACGAGCAGTACTTC. Translated: CASSRGQGPYEQYF.

This chain uses TRBV18 with TRBJ2-5; perhaps TRBD2 as D (5 bases). The CDR3 runs 15 residues. Germline CDR1 is KGHSH and CDR2 is LQKENI. Trimming cost V 0 bases and J 5 bases, with 13 bases left between them. For the CDR3, the DNA is TGTGCCAGCTCACCACCGAGCCTAGCTTATGAGACCCAGTACTTC. It encodes CASSPPSLAYETQYF. Filled out from reference TRBV18 and TRBJ2-5, the complete variable domain reads NAGVMQNPRHLVRRRGQEARLRCSPMKGHSHVYWYRQLPEEGLKFMVYLQKENIIDESGMPKERFSAEFPKEGPSILRIQQVVRGDSAAYFCASSPPSLAYETQYFGPGTRLLVL.

This clone was found once. The rearrangement joins TRBV15 to TRBJ2-1, with a possible D match to TRBD1 (6 bases). V gave up 2 bases and J gave up 6 bases, with 11 bases separating them. There are 14 residues in the CDR3. Germline-derived CDR1 and CDR2 are LNHNV and YYDKDF (reference sequence). DNA for the CDR3: TGTGCCACCAGCAGAAGGGACAATTTCAATGAGCAGTTCTTC. This gives the protein CATSRRDNFNEQFF.

The J gene is TRBJ2-7, the V gene TRBV5-1, with 11 bases lining up with TRBD2. This CDR3 is 15 amino acids long. CDR1 and CDR2 (germline): SGHRS, YFSETQ. With 3 bases clipped from V and 2 bases from J, the junction kept 4 bases outside the gene matches. The CDR3 nucleotides are TGCGCCAGCAGCTGGGGACTAGCGGACACCTACGAGCAGTACTTC. This sequence encodes CASSWGLADTYEQYF.

The count of this clone is one. The genes are TRBV13 and TRBJ1-2; D gene ambiguous. Germline V gives CDR1 PRHDT, CDR2 FYEKMQ (reference sequence). The CDR3 covers 13 residues. The V end was cut by 4 bases, the J end by 4 bases, with 10 bases between. CDR3 residues: CASSSRWGYGYTF. The CDR3 DNA reads as TGTGCCAGCAGCTCCCGGTGGGGCTATGGCTACACCTTC.

The chain couples TRBV7-8 to TRBJ2-3; 12 bases map to TRBD2. CDR3 length: 18 residues. CDR1 SGHVS and CDR2 FQNEAQ come from the germline V gene. Trimming at V came to 5 bases and at J to 5 bases, leaving 14 bases not matched to a gene. The CDR3 DNA follows: TGTGCCAGCAGCCCCGGGGGGACACTAGCGGGAGGCAAAGATACGCAGTATTTT. Protein: CASSPGGTLAGGKDTQYF. The full variable domain, in which reference TRBV7-8 and TRBJ2-3 provide the parts outside the CDR3, is GAGVSQSPRYKVAKRGQDVALRCDPISGHVSLFWYQQALGQGPEFLTYFQNEAQLDKSGLPSDRFFAERPEGSVSTLKIQRTQQEDSAVYLCASSPGGTLAGGKDTQYFGPGTRLTVL.